This entry is about one TCR beta chain. From germline, CDR1 is SGHTA and CDR2 FQGNSA. The CDR3 consists of 14 residues. With V trimmed by 4 bases and J by 6 bases, 6 bases remained unmatched. This entry belongs to a study of T cell changes during pregnancy in multiple sclerosis. Sequencing was performed with immunoSEQ multiplex PCR; in TCRdb, only in-frame clones are kept and a portion is missing. Found here are about 72,000 clones, about 90% of them singletons; the top ten hold more than 0.75%. The sample here was peripheral blood, taken in the second trimester of pregnancy. This chain uses TRBV7-2 with TRBJ1-5, with TRBD1 identical over 7 bases. This clonotype was obtained from a female donor with multiple sclerosis, enrolled in a pregnancy study. CDR3 nucleotides: TGTGCCAGCAGCTGGGACAGCGGAGGTCAGCCCCAGCATTTT. It is translated as CASSWDSGGQPQHF.